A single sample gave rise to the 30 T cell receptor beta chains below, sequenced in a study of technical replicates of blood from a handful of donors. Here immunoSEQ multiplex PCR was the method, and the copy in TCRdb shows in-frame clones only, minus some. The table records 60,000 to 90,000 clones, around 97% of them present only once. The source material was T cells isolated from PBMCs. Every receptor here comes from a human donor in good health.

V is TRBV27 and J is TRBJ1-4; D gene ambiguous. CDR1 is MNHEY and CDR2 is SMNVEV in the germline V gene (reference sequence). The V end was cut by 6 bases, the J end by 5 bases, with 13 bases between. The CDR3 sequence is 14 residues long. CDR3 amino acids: CASSTESKNEKLFF. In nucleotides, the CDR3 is TGTGCCAGCAGCACGGAGTCGAAGAATGAAAAACTGTTTTTT.

DNA for the CDR3: TGTGCCAGCAGAACTCAACCGGGACAGGGGGCGGCCGGCACTGAAGCTTTCTTT. It translates to CASRTQPGQGAAGTEAFF. This chain links TRBV27 with TRBJ1-1; 12 bases are shared with TRBD1. V dropped 6 bases and J dropped 4; count of bases not matched to a gene: 15. This CDR3 contains 18 residues. CDR1 and CDR2 from the germline V gene are MNHEY and SMNVEV (reference sequence).

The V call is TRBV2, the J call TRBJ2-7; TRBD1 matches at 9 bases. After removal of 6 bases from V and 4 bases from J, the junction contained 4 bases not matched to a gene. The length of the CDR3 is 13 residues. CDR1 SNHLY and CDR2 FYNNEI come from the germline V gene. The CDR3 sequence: CASRSDRGYEQYF. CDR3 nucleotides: TGTGCCAGCAGGTCGGACAGGGGTTACGAGCAGTACTTC. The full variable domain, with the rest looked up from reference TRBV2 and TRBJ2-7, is EPEVTQTPSHQVTQMGQEVILRCVPISNHLYFYWYRQILGQKVEFLVSFYNNEISEKSEIFDDQFSVERPDGSNFTLKIRSTKLEDSAMYFCASRSDRGYEQYFGPGTRLTVT.

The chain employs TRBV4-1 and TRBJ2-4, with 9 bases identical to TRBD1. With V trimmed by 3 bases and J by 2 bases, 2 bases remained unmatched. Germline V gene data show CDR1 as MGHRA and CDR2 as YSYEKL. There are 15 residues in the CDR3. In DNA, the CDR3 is TGCGCCAGCAGCCAGGGACAGGGCTCCAAAAACATTCAGTACTTC. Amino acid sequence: CASSQGQGSKNIQYF.

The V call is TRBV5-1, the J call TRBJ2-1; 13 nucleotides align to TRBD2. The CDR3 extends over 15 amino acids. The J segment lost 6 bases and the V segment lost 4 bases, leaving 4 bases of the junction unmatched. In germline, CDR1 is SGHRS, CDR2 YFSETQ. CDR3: CASSPGLAGANEQFF. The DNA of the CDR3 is TGCGCCAGCAGCCCCGGACTAGCGGGAGCCAATGAGCAGTTCTTC.

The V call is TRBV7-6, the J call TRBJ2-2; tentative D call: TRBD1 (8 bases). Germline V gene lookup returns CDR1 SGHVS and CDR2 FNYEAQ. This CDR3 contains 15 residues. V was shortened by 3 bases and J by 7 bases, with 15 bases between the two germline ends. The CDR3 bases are TGTGCCAGCAGCTTGGGAGGGACAGGCGACGGGGAGCTGTTTTTT. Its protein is CASSLGGTGDGELFF.

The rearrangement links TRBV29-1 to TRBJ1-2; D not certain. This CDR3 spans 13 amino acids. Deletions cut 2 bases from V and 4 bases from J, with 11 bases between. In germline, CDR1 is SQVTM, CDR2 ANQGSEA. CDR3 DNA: TGCAGCGTTGAAAGCGTCGTGGGCTATGGCTACACCTTC. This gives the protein CSVESVVGYGYTF.

The CDR3 DNA sequence: TGTGCCAGCAGCTACCGTACTAATACCTACGAGCAGTACTTC. It translates to CASSYRTNTYEQYF. This chain links TRBV7-8 with TRBJ2-7; no definite D call. Germline V gene sequence: CDR1 SGHVS, CDR2 FQNEAQ. The CDR3 contains 14 residues. V gave up 4 bases and J gave up 2 bases, with 12 bases separating them.

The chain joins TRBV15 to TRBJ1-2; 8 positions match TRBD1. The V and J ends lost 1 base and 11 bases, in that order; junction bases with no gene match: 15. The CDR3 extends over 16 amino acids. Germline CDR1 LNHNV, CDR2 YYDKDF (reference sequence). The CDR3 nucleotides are TGTGCCACCAGCAGAGGGGCCCTCTCAGGGGGCGCTGGGTACACCTTC. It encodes CATSRGALSGGAGYTF.

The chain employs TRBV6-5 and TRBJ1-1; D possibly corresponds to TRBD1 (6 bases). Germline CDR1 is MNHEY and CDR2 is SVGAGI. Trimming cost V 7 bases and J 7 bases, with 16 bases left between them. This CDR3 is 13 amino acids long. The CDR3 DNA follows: TGTGCCAGCACCCCAGGGGTATTGGGTGAAGCTTTCTTT. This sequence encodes CASTPGVLGEAFF.

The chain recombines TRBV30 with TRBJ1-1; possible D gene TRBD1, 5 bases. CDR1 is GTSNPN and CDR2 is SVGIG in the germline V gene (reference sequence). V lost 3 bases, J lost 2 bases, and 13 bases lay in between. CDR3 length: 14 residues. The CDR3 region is CAWSKGPGNTEAFF. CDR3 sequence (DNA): TGTGCCTGGAGCAAGGGGCCCGGCAACACTGAAGCTTTCTTT.

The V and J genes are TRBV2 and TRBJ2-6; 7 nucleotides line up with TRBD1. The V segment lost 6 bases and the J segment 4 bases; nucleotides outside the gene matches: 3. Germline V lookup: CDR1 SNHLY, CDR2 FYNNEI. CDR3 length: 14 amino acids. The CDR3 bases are TGTGCCAGCAGGACAGGGTACGGGGCCAACGTCCTGACTTTC. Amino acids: CASRTGYGANVLTF.

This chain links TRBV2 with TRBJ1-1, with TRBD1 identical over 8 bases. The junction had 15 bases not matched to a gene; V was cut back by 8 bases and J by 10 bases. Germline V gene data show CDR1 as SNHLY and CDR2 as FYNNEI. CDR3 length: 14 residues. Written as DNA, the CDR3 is TGTGCCAGCCCCTCCGGTCAGGGGGCCCAGGGAGCTTTCTTT. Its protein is CASPSGQGAQGAFF.

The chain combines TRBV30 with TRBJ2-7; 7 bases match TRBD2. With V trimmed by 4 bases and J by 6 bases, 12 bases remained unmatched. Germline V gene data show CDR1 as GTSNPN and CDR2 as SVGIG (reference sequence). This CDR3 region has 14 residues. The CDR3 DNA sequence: TGTGCCTGGACAGCGGGACTGGGACCTACCGAGCAGTACTTC. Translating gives CAWTAGLGPTEQYF.

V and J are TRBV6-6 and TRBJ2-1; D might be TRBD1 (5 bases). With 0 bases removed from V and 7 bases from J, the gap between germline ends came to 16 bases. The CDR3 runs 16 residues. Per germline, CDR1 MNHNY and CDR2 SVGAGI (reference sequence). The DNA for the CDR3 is TGTGCCAGCAGTTACTCGATCGACAGTAGTAAGAATGAGCAGTTCTTC. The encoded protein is CASSYSIDSSKNEQFF.

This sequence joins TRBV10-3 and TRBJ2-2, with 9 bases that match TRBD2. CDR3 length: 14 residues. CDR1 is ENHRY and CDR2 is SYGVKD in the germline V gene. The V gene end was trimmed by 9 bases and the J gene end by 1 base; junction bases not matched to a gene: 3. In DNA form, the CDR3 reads TGTGCCATACAAGCGGGGGGGAACACCGGGGAGCTGTTTTTT. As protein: CAIQAGGNTGELFF.

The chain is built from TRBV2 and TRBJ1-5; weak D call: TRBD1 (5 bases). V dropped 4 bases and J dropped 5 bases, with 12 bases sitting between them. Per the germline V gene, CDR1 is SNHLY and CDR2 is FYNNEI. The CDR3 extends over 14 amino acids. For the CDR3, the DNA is TGTGCCAGCAGTGGCGAGGCGGGGGATCAGCCCCAGCATTTT. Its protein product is CASSGEAGDQPQHF.

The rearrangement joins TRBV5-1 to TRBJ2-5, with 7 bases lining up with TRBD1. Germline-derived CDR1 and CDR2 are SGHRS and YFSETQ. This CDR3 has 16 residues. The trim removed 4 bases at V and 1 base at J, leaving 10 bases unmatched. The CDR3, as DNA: TGCGCCAGCAGCGTAAAAGGGGGCGCGGGCCAAGAGACCCAGTACTTC. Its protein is CASSVKGGAGQETQYF.

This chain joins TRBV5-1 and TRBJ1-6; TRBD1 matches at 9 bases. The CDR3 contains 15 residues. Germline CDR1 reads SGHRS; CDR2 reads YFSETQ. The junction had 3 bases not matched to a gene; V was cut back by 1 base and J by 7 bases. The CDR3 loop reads CASSLSGTGNSPLHF. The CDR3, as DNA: TGCGCCAGCAGCTTGTCCGGGACAGGGAATTCACCCCTCCACTTT. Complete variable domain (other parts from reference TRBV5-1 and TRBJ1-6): KAGVTQTPRYLIKTRGQQVTLSCSPISGHRSVSWYQQTPGQGLQFLFEYFSETQRNKGNFPGRFSGRQFSNSRSEMNVSTLELGDSALYLCASSLSGTGNSPLHFGNGTRLTVT.

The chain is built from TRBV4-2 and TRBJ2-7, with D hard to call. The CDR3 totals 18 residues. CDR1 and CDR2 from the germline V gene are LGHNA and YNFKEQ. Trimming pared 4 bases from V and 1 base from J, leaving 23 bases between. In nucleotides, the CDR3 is TGTGCCAGCAGCCCCTATAGCCACTCAGATCAAACATCCTACGAGCAGTACTTC. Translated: CASSPYSHSDQTSYEQYF.

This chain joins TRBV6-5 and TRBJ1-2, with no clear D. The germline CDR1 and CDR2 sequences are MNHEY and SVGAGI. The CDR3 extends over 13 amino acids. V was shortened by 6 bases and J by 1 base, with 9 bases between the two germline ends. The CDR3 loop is CASRSAVNYGYTF. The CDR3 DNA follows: TGTGCCAGCAGGTCAGCGGTTAACTATGGCTACACCTTC.

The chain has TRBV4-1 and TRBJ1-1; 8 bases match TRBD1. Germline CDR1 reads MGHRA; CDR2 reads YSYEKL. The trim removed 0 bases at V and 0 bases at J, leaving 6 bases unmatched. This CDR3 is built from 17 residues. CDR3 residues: CASSQERTGTLNTEAFF. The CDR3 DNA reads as TGCGCCAGCAGCCAAGAACGGACAGGGACTCTGAACACTGAAGCTTTCTTT.

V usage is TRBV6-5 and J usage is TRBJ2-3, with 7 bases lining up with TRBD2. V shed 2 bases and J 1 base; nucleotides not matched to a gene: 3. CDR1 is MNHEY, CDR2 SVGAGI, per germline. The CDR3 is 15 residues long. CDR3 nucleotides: TGTGCCAGCAGTTACCAAGCGGGACGCACAGATACGCAGTATTTT. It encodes CASSYQAGRTDTQYF.

The CDR3 nucleotides read TGTGCCAGTAGGCTCCAAGGGGGCTTCTATGGCTACACCTTC. Its translation is CASRLQGGFYGYTF. The chain uses TRBV19 and TRBJ1-2; 7 nucleotides match TRBD1. CDR1 and CDR2 (germline): LNHDA, SQIVND (reference sequence). The CDR3 has 14 residues. V lost 6 bases and J lost 4; bases outside the gene matches: 8.

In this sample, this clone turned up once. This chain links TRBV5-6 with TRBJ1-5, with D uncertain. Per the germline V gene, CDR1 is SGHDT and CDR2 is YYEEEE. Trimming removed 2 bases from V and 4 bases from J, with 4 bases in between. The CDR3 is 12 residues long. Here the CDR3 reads CASSFSNQPQHF. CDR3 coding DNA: TGTGCCAGCAGCTTTTCGAATCAGCCCCAGCATTTT.

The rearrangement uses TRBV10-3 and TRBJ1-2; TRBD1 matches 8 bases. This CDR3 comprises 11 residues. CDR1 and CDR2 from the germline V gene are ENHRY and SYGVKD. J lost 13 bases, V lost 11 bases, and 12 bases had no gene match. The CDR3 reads CAGRRQGKGTF. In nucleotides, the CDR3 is TGTGCCGGAAGAAGACAGGGGAAGGGCACCTTC.

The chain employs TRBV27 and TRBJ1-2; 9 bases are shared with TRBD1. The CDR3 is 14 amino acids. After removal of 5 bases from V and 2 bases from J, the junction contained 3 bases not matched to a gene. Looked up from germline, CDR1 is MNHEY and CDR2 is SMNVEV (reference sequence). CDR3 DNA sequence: TGTGCCAGCAGTCCTGGGACAGGGAACTATGGCTACACCTTC. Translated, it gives CASSPGTGNYGYTF.

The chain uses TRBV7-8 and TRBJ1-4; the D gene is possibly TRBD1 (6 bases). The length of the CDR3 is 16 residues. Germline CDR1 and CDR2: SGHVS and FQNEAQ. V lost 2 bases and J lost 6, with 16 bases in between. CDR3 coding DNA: TGTGCCAGCAGCTTATCGCGGGGGGGCTTGGATGAAAAACTGTTTTTT. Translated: CASSLSRGGLDEKLFF.

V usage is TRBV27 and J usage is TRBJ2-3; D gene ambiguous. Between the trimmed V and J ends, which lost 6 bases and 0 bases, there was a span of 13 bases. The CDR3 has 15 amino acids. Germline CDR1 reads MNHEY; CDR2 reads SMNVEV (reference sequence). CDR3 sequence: CASSLGYLSTDTQYF. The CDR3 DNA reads TGTGCCAGCAGCCTCGGTTACCTTAGCACAGATACGCAGTATTTT.

CDR3: CASSWEQASDEQFF. The CDR3 region has the DNA TGTGCCAGCAGCTGGGAACAGGCCTCTGATGAGCAGTTCTTC. This chain joins TRBV11-3 and TRBJ2-1; D is possibly TRBD1 (5 bases). Germline V gives CDR1 SGHNT, CDR2 YENEEA. The CDR3 totals 14 residues. V was trimmed by 4 bases and J by 8 bases, leaving 15 bases between them.